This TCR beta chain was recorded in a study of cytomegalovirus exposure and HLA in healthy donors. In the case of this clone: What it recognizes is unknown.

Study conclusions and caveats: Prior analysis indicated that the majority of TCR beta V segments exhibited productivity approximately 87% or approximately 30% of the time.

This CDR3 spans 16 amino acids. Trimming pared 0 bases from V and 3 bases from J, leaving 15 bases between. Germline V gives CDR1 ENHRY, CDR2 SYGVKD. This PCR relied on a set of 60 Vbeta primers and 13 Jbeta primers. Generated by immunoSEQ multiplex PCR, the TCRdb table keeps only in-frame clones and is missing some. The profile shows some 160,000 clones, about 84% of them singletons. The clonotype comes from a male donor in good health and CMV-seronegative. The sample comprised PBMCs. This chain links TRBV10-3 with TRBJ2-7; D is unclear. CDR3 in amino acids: CAISESMSRRSYEQYF. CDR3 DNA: TGTGCCATCAGTGAGTCGATGAGCAGACGGAGCTACGAGCAGTACTTC.